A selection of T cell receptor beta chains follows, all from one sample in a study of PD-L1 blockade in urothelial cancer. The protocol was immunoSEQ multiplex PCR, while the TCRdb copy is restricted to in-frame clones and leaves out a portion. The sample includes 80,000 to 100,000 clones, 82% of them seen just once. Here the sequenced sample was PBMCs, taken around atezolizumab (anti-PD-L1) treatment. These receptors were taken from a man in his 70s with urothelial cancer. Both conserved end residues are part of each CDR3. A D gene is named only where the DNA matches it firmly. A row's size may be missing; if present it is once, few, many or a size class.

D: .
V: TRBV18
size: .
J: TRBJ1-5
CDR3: CASSPAGGGQPQHF
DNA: TGTGCCAGCTCACCGGCGGGGGGAGGGCAGCCCCAGCATTTT

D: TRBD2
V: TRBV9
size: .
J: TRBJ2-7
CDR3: CASSVASGSYEQYF
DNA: TGTGCCAGCAGCGTCGCTAGCGGGAGCTACGAGCAGTACTTC

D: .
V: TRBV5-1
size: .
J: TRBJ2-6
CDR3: CASSKDSSGANVLTF
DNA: TGCGCCAGCAGCAAAGACAGCTCTGGGGCCAACGTCCTGACTTTC

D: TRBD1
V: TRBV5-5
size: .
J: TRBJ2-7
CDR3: CASSPLGQGYEQYF
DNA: TGTGCCAGCAGCCCCCTGGGACAGGGCTACGAGCAGTACTTC

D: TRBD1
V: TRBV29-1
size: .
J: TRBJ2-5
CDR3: CSGRQGLRETQYF
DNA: TGCAGCGGCAGACAGGGGCTACGAGAGACCCAGTACTTC

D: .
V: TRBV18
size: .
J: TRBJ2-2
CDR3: CASSPDRRNTGELFF
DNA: TGTGCCAGCTCACCCGACAGGCGAAACACCGGGGAGCTGTTTTTT

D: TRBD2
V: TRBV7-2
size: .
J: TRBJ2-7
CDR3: CASSESRGGEQYF
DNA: TGTGCCAGCAGCGAAAGTCGGGGGGGCGAGCAGTACTTC

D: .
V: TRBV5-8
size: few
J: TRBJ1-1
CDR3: CASSRRGTEAFF
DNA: TGTGCCAGCAGCCGGCGGGGAACTGAAGCTTTCTTT

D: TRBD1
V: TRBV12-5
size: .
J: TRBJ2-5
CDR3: CASGLSYGTAEQETQYF
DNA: TGTGCTAGTGGTTTGTCGTATGGGACAGCCGAACAAGAGACCCAGTACTTC

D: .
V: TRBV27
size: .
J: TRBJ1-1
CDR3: CASNSGYTNTEAFF
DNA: TGTGCCAGCAATTCAGGGTACACGAACACTGAAGCTTTCTTT

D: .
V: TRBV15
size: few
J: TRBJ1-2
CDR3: CATSKRQDGGYTF
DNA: TGTGCCACCAGCAAGCGACAGGACGGGGGCTACACCTTC

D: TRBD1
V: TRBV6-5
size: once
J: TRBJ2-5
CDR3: CASSQDREETQYF
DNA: TGTGCCAGCAGCCAAGACAGGGAGGAGACCCAGTACTTC